The T cell receptor (beta chain) under discussion was sequenced for a study of T cell clones after liver transplantation. CDR3 size: 13 residues. The ends lost 4 bases at V and 8 bases at J; junction bases unmatched: 4. The germline gives CDR1 MGHDK, CDR2 SYGVNS. TCRdb keeps only in-frame clones here, not all; method: immunoSEQ multiplex PCR. Of 8,500 to 10,000 clones in the sample, about three quarters are singletons; the top ten hold 15% to 20%. This clone was recorded a few times. Specimen: CD8+ T cells from blood, collected before liver transplant. The source is a human donor who received a liver transplant. The chain employs TRBV25-1 and TRBJ2-1; 8 nucleotides agree with TRBD1. In DNA, the CDR3 is TGTGCCAGCAGTGTGGGACAGGTCGATGAGCAGTTCTTC. Translated, it gives CASSVGQVDEQFF.